This record concerns one T cell receptor (beta chain) sequence. Data came from immunoSEQ multiplex PCR; TCRdb stores just in-frame clones and leaves some out. The table has about 19,000 clones, around 87% seen once. These data originate in a study of blood T cell repertoires in COVID-19. Whole-study context: The samples span acute and convalescent COVID-19 from the United States, Italy and Spain. In each case, the material was cDNA or gDNA derived from T cells, B-cell-depleted T cells, or PBMCs.

Germline CDR1 and CDR2: SQVTM and ANQGSEA. The V end was cut by 0 bases, the J end by 7 bases, with 15 bases between. The CDR3 length is 15 residues. Sequencing was carried out using peripheral blood. J is TRBJ1-4 and V is TRBV29-1; D may be TRBD1 (5 bases). The sequence came from a human donor in a cohort sampled during active COVID-19. The CDR3 protein is CSVEDLTLQGEKLFF. The CDR3 region has the DNA TGCAGCGTTGAAGATTTGACCCTCCAGGGTGAAAAACTGTTTTTT.